This T cell receptor beta chain was sequenced in a study of lymphopenia after photon versus proton radiotherapy. Here immunoSEQ multiplex PCR was the method, and the copy in TCRdb shows in-frame clones only, minus some. The table records over 25,000 clones, nearly 85% of them present only once. This CDR3 region has 15 residues. Trimming stripped 0 bases from V and 3 bases from J, with 9 bases between. Source: peripheral blood, taken from a patient treated with proton-based radiotherapy. This TCR was recovered from a woman in her seventies with pancreatic cancer. The chain combines TRBV23-1 with TRBJ1-3; no clear D. TRBV23-1 is an ORF, with its function uncertain. CDR3 DNA sequence: TGCGCCAGCAGTCAATCGGCCCTCTATGGAAACACCATATATTTT. It specifies CASSQSALYGNTIYF.